These 24 T cell receptor beta chains were sequenced from one sample in a study of shared clonotypes between healthy human individuals. Repertoires were generated with immunoSEQ multiplex PCR, while TCRdb's copy carries only in-frame clones and drops some. This sample has around 1 million clones; 76% occur once, and the top ten carry nearly 1.5%. The sample comprised memory CD4+ T cells sorted from blood. Subset meaning: CD45RA-negative fraction. The receptors stem from a man between 18 and 29 years old in good health.

The CDR3 spells CAGGLQETQYF. The CDR3 DNA follows: TGTGCGGGCGGTCTACAAGAGACCCAGTACTTC. The J gene is TRBJ2-5, the V gene TRBV7-7; D is uncertain. Germline V gene lookup returns CDR1 SSHAT and CDR2 FNYEAQ (reference sequence). This CDR3 is built from 11 residues.

The genes are TRBV9 and TRBJ2-7, with D unresolved. The CDR3 has 15 residues. The germline gives CDR1 SGDLS, CDR2 YYNGEE. Trimming shortened V by 1 base and J by 5 bases, and 16 bases separated the two germline ends. CDR3 DNA: TGTGCCAGCAGCGTATCCGGCGCTTCAACGGACGAGCAGTACTTC. Amino acids: CASSVSGASTDEQYF.

V usage is TRBV28 and J usage is TRBJ2-7, with unresolved D. This CDR3 has 14 residues. Trimming pared 5 bases from V and 0 bases from J, leaving 11 bases between. Germline V CDR1 and CDR2: MDHEN, SYDVKM. CDR3 DNA sequence: TGTGCCAGCAGTCCCCCGCTCAGCTCCTACGAGCAGTACTTC. This gives the protein CASSPPLSSYEQYF.

The rearrangement joins TRBV13 to TRBJ2-7, with 10 bases matching TRBD2. The CDR3 is 14 residues long. J lost 3 bases, V lost 6 bases, and 5 bases had no gene match. Germline V gives CDR1 PRHDT, CDR2 FYEKMQ (reference sequence). As DNA, the CDR3 is TGTGCCAGCAGAAAGCGGGAGGGCCTCTACGAGCAGTACTTC. Its translation is CASRKREGLYEQYF.

This clone was seen more than once but under ten times. Other nucleotide sequences in the sample specify the same CDR3. This sequence joins TRBV6-5 and TRBJ1-1; no clear D gene. V lost 8 bases and J lost 1, with 5 bases in between. The CDR3 is 11 residues long. Germline-derived CDR1 and CDR2 are MNHEY and SVGAGI. CDR3 DNA sequence: TGTGCCAGCTCTGGGAACACTGAAGCTTTCTTT. Its translation is CASSGNTEAFF.

As to this clone: The same CDR3 arises from other DNA sequences in this sample as well. This chain joins TRBV7-9 and TRBJ2-7, with D unresolved. The germline gives CDR1 SEHNR, CDR2 FQNEAQ (reference sequence). The CDR3 extends over 12 amino acids. Trimming pared 1 base from V and 2 bases from J, leaving 3 bases between. The CDR3 loop reads CASSLETYEQYF. The CDR3 DNA reads as TGTGCCAGCAGCTTAGAGACCTACGAGCAGTACTTC.

The rearrangement links TRBV6-1 to TRBJ1-6, with no clear D. Trimming cost V 1 base and J 7 bases, with 8 bases left between them. CDR3 length equals 14 residues. Germline V CDR1 and CDR2: MNHNS, SASEGT. CDR3 nucleotides: TGTGCCAGCAGTGAAGTGTGGGCAAATTCACCCCTCCACTTT. It translates to CASSEVWANSPLHF.

The chain uses TRBV10-3 and TRBJ1-2; possibly TRBD1 for D (5 bases). CDR3 size: 12 residues. Trimming took off 5 bases at V and 4 bases at J, with 8 bases between the two ends. CDR1 and CDR2 from the germline V gene are ENHRY and SYGVKD. CDR3 residues: CAISFDSYGYTF. The CDR3 DNA reads TGTGCCATCAGTTTCGACAGCTATGGCTACACCTTC.

The rearrangement uses TRBV12-2 and TRBJ2-3. TRBV12-2 is noted as a pseudogene. The CDR3 has 18 residues. The CDR3 coding sequence is TGTGCAAGTCGCTTAGCGGGGGTCCAGGAGAAGGTCACAGATACGCAGTATTTT. This translates into CASRLAGVQEKVTDTQYF.

The V call is TRBV5-5, the J call TRBJ1-5; 7 bases match TRBD1. Germline V gene data show CDR1 as SGHKS and CDR2 as YYEKEE (reference sequence). The CDR3 runs 17 residues. Trimming cost V 0 bases and J 6 bases; bases outside gene matches: 12. In DNA form, the CDR3 reads TGTGCCAGCAGCTTGGGAGGGGGCGCCGGGCAAGGTCAGCCCCAGCATTTT. Protein: CASSLGGGAGQGQPQHF.

In this sample, this clone turned up a few times. The genes are TRBV5-4 and TRBJ2-7; no definite D call. CDR3 size: 15 residues. Trimming took 1 base from V and 2 from J, leaving 13 bases between them. Germline CDR1 SGHNT, CDR2 YYREEE (reference sequence). The chain's CDR3 is CASSLIGSLAYEQYF. In nucleotides, the CDR3 is TGTGCCAGCAGCTTGATAGGGTCTCTCGCCTACGAGCAGTACTTC.

This clone appeared many times. V usage is TRBV7-2 and J usage is TRBJ2-7; 8 positions agree with TRBD2. V trimming: 1 base; J trimming: 2 bases; junction bases outside the gene matches: 4. The CDR3 loop spans 15 amino acids. Germline V gene lookup returns CDR1 SGHTA and CDR2 FQGNSA. CDR3 DNA: TGTGCCAGCAGCTTAGTTGGAGCGGGAGCCTACGAGCAGTACTTC. Translating gives CASSLVGAGAYEQYF.

This chain links TRBV5-1 with TRBJ2-7; tentatively, D is TRBD1 or TRBD2 (6 bases each). From germline, CDR1 is SGHRS and CDR2 YFSETQ. The CDR3 consists of 14 residues. V was shortened by 0 bases and J by 5 bases, with 12 bases between the two germline ends. CDR3 protein: CASSLEGGPDEQYF. The CDR3 bases are TGCGCCAGCAGCTTGGAGGGGGGCCCCGACGAGCAGTACTTC.

Points on this clone: Other DNA sequences in the same sample also yield this CDR3. The rearrangement links TRBV10-3 to TRBJ2-7; D is uncertain. The V and J ends lost 0 bases and 1 base respectively, with 7 bases between them. Germline CDR1 is ENHRY and CDR2 is SYGVKD. The CDR3 contains 14 residues. CDR3 DNA sequence: TGTGCCATCAGTGAGTCCGGCAGTTCCTACGAGCAGTACTTC. It translates to CAISESGSSYEQYF.

This clone appeared a few times. The chain uses TRBV27 and TRBJ2-3, with TRBD2 matching 7 bases. The CDR3 length is 16 residues. Germline V gives CDR1 MNHEY, CDR2 SMNVEV (reference sequence). Trimming removed 4 bases from V and 5 bases from J; junction bases left unmatched: 12. In DNA, the CDR3 is TGTGCCAGCAGTTGGAGCGGGGCCACTATGGGAGATACGCAGTATTTT. It codes for CASSWSGATMGDTQYF.

The chain joins TRBV28 to TRBJ1-6; D is unclear. Germline CDR1 reads MDHEN; CDR2 reads SYDVKM. CDR3 size: 18 residues. Trimming cost V 2 bases and J 8 bases, with 22 bases left between them. The CDR3 reads CASSLRVGRASLDSPLHF. DNA of the CDR3: TGTGCCAGCAGTTTAAGGGTAGGGAGGGCCTCCTTGGATTCACCCCTCCACTTT.

This chain's CDR3 is CASTSTGGTQYF. The CDR3 nucleotides read TGTGCCAGCACTTCAACTGGAGGTACGCAGTATTTT. The chain is built from TRBV6-5 and TRBJ2-3; D may be TRBD2 (5 bases). Germline V gene data show CDR1 as MNHEY and CDR2 as SVGAGI. V dropped 7 bases and J dropped 8 bases, with 13 bases sitting between them. The CDR3 spans 12 residues.

The chain combines TRBV9 with TRBJ1-3, with D maybe TRBD1 (5 bases). Germline CDR1 is SGDLS and CDR2 is YYNGEE. The CDR3 consists of 15 residues. V was pared by 0 bases and J by 2 bases, with 9 bases between. The CDR3 coding sequence is TGTGCCAGCAGCGTAGCTCAGGGTGCTGGAAACACCATATATTTT. The encoded protein is CASSVAQGAGNTIYF.

The V gene is TRBV6-1, the J gene TRBJ1-4; possibly TRBD1 for D (5 bases). This CDR3 region has 14 residues. Between the trimmed V and J ends, which lost 5 bases and 8 bases, there was a span of 15 bases. Germline V CDR1 and CDR2: MNHNS, SASEGT. CDR3 nucleotide sequence: TGTGCCAGCAGTTCCGTACGACAGTCCGAAAAACTGTTTTTT. This gives the protein CASSSVRQSEKLFF.

With regard to this clone: The same CDR3 can be traced to other DNA sequences in this sample. This chain links TRBV18 with TRBJ2-5; D gene unclear. V was cut by 3 bases and J by 5 bases, with 7 bases left in between. This CDR3 contains 12 residues. Looked up from germline, CDR1 is KGHSH and CDR2 is LQKENI. The CDR3 region has the DNA TGTGCCAGCTCACCGGGTGGTGAGACCCAGTACTTC. Translated, it gives CASSPGGETQYF.

This clone was detected many times. The genes are TRBV6-6 and TRBJ1-2; weak D call: TRBD1 (6 bases). The V end lost 7 bases, the J end lost 4 bases, and 19 bases lay between the germline ends. CDR3 length: 15 amino acids. Germline values: CDR1 MNHNY, CDR2 SVGAGI (reference sequence). The CDR3: CASNPTGQSAYGYTF. CDR3 in DNA: TGTGCCAGCAATCCAACAGGGCAATCCGCCTATGGCTACACCTTC.

The J gene is TRBJ1-2, the V gene TRBV5-6, with a weak D call TRBD1 (6 bases). Germline V gene data show CDR1 as SGHDT and CDR2 as YYEEEE. V lost 4 bases and J 5 bases, leaving 18 bases between the germline ends. This CDR3 is 15 amino acids long. As DNA, the CDR3 is TGTGCCAGCAGCATACCCACAGGGACTCGTTATGGCTACACCTTC. It yields the protein CASSIPTGTRYGYTF. Full variable domain (rest looked up from reference TRBV5-6 and TRBJ1-2): DAGVTQSPTHLIKTRGQQVTLRCSPKSGHDTVSWYQQALGQGPQFIFQYYEEEERQRGNFPDRFSGHQFPNYSSELNVNALLLGDSALYLCASSIPTGTRYGYTFGSGTRLTVV.

The genes are TRBV19 and TRBJ1-2; D is unresolved. The CDR3 spans 13 residues. Per germline, CDR1 LNHDA and CDR2 SQIVND (reference sequence). Trimming shortened V by 5 bases and J by 5 bases, and 12 bases separated the two germline ends. Written as DNA, the CDR3 is TGTGCCAGTAGTGAACCGGGCCGATATGGCTACACCTTC. The encoded protein is CASSEPGRYGYTF.

The chain recombines TRBV11-2 with TRBJ2-5, with D possibly being TRBD2 (5 bases). This CDR3 is 15 amino acids long. Trimming took 5 bases from V and 5 from J, leaving 18 bases between them. Per the germline V gene, CDR1 is SGHAT and CDR2 is FQNNGV. CDR3 protein: CASSEPGSRTETQYF. The DNA for the CDR3 is TGTGCCAGCAGCGAACCGGGATCCCGAACGGAGACCCAGTACTTC.